Below are 19 T cell receptor beta chains sequenced from a single sample in a study of cytomegalovirus exposure and HLA in healthy donors. The repertoire was sequenced with immunoSEQ multiplex PCR; TCRdb's copy has only in-frame clones and lacks some. The sample includes about 75,000 clones, around four fifths of them seen just once. Sequencing was performed on PBMCs. The receptors here all came from a man aged 30-40 years in good health and CMV-seronegative.

The CDR3 DNA sequence: TGCGCCAGCAGCCAAGACTTATTAGGACAGGGTGGCAACACCATATATTTT. The encoded protein is CASSQDLLGQGGNTIYF. This sequence joins TRBV4-3 and TRBJ1-3; 8 nucleotides match TRBD1. The germline V gene has CDR1 LGHNA and CDR2 YSLEER. V lost 0 bases to trimming and J lost 7 bases; unmatched junction nucleotides: 11. This CDR3 has 17 amino acids.

V usage is TRBV6-1 and J usage is TRBJ1-1; unclear D gene. Per germline, CDR1 MNHNS and CDR2 SASEGT. Deletions cut 3 bases from V and 2 bases from J, with 13 bases between. CDR3 length: 15 residues. CDR3 coding DNA: TGTGCCAGCAGTGACCCGTCTTTTGTAAACACTGAAGCTTTCTTT. It specifies CASSDPSFVNTEAFF.

The rearrangement uses TRBV6-1 and TRBJ2-7, with D possibly matching TRBD1 (6 bases). Trimming took 10 bases from V and 3 from J, leaving 19 bases between them. The CDR3 consists of 14 residues. Germline lookup yields CDR1 MNHNS and CDR2 SASEGT. This chain's CDR3 is CATSRDGQLYEQYF. The DNA for the CDR3 is TGTGCCACCAGCCGGGACGGACAGCTCTACGAGCAGTACTTC.

The rearrangement uses TRBV11-2 and TRBJ2-3; a possible D gene is TRBD1 (5 bases). Per germline, CDR1 SGHAT and CDR2 FQNNGV. V was trimmed by 1 base and J by 0 bases, leaving 8 bases between them. The length of the CDR3 is 15 residues. In DNA form, the CDR3 reads TGTGCCAGCAGCTTAGTAACAGGTAGCACAGATACGCAGTATTTT. Translated: CASSLVTGSTDTQYF.

CDR3 sequence reads: CATSRDSRAANEKLFF. The CDR3 bases are TGTGCCACCAGCAGAGATTCGAGGGCAGCTAATGAAAAACTGTTTTTT. This chain joins TRBV15 and TRBJ1-4; unclear D gene. The CDR3 consists of 16 residues. Deletions cut 0 bases from V and 3 bases from J, with 11 bases between. Per the germline V gene, CDR1 is LNHNV and CDR2 is YYDKDF (reference sequence). The full variable domain, completed using reference TRBV15 and TRBJ1-4, is DAMVIQNPRYQVTQFGKPVTLSCSQTLNHNVMYWYQQKSSQAPKLLFHYYDKDFNNEADTPDNFQSRRPNTSFCFLDIRSPGLGDTAMYLCATSRDSRAANEKLFFGSGTQLSVL.

This chain links TRBV10-3 with TRBJ2-7; 9 bases match TRBD1. From germline, CDR1 is ENHRY and CDR2 SYGVKD. The CDR3 is 16 residues long. V shed 3 bases, J shed 3 bases, and the junction held 9 bases outside the gene matches. The CDR3 region is CAISDEGQGRFYEQYV. The CDR3 DNA reads TGTGCCATCAGTGATGAGGGACAGGGAAGATTCTACGAGCAGTACGTC.

This chain joins TRBV14 and TRBJ2-7; D is unclear. The length of the CDR3 is 18 residues. V was pared by 9 bases and J by 5 bases, with 32 bases between. Germline CDR1 and CDR2: SGHDN and FVKESK. In DNA form, the CDR3 reads TGTGCCAGGGCCGCTTGTACGGCAGTTCCCCCTACTATCGACGAGCAGTACGTC. Its protein is CARAACTAVPPTIDEQYV.

The chain is built from TRBV11-3 and TRBJ1-4; 7 bases line up with TRBD1. V lost 5 bases, J lost 2 bases, and 5 bases stayed unmatched. Germline loops: CDR1 SGHNT, CDR2 YENEEA. The CDR3 has 15 residues. The CDR3 region is CASSLQGSTNEKLFF. In DNA, the CDR3 is TGTGCCAGCAGCCTACAGGGGTCCACTAATGAAAAACTGTTTTTT.

This clone has only one observation. The chain joins TRBV10-3 to TRBJ2-3; 13 bases map to TRBD2. Germline CDR1 ENHRY, CDR2 SYGVKD. V trimming: 0 bases; J trimming: 0 bases; junction bases outside the gene matches: 0. The CDR3 has 17 amino acids. CDR3 amino acids: CAISESGLAGSTDTQYF. The CDR3 DNA sequence: TGTGCCATCAGTGAGTCGGGACTAGCGGGAAGCACAGATACGCAGTATTTT.

V and J are TRBV7-6 and TRBJ1-1, with 7 nucleotides matching TRBD1. The CDR3 totals 17 residues. Germline CDR1 reads SGHVS; CDR2 reads FNYEAQ. V dropped 4 bases and J dropped 5; count of bases not matched to a gene: 16. For the CDR3, the DNA is TGTGCCAGCAGCTCAAACGGGGGAAGACAGGGTAGGACTGAAGCTTTCTTT. This translates into CASSSNGGRQGRTEAFF.

The CDR3 region is CASSPYGKSTEAFF. CDR3 bases: TGTGCCAGCTCACCATACGGTAAGAGCACTGAAGCTTTCTTT. J is TRBJ1-1 and V is TRBV18; D is uncertain. The germline V and J ends were trimmed by 2 bases and 4 bases, with 11 bases remaining between them. Per the germline V gene, CDR1 is KGHSH and CDR2 is LQKENI. The CDR3 extends over 14 amino acids.

J is TRBJ2-3 and V is TRBV6-5, with D uncertain. Trimming shortened V by 6 bases and J by 3 bases, and 16 bases separated the two germline ends. CDR3 length: 15 residues. CDR1 is MNHEY, CDR2 SVGAGI, per germline. CDR3 sequence reads: CASSLEATMTDTQYF. CDR3 nucleotides: TGTGCCAGCAGCCTCGAGGCCACTATGACAGATACGCAGTATTTT.

This clone came up once. This chain uses TRBV28 with TRBJ2-7; 7 bases agree with TRBD1. Trimming at V came to 3 bases and at J to 0 bases, leaving 8 bases not matched to a gene. Germline V gives CDR1 MDHEN, CDR2 SYDVKM. The CDR3 loop spans 16 amino acids. The CDR3 DNA reads as TGTGCCAGCAGTTTTCTTCTGGGACAGAACTCCTACGAGCAGTACTTC. Its protein is CASSFLLGQNSYEQYF.

The chain is built from TRBV7-9 and TRBJ2-3; D perhaps matches TRBD1 (5 bases). CDR1 and CDR2 (germline): SEHNR, FQNEAQ (reference sequence). The CDR3 has 14 amino acids. V was clipped by 4 bases and J by 0 bases, with 8 bases between them. In DNA, the CDR3 is TGTGCCAGCAGCTGGCAGGGTAGCACAGATACGCAGTATTTT. Its protein is CASSWQGSTDTQYF.

This chain connects TRBV7-2 to TRBJ1-2; 7 nucleotides agree with TRBD1. V was pared by 6 bases and J by 4 bases, with 5 bases of the junction left unmatched. CDR3 length: 13 residues. Germline V gene lookup returns CDR1 SGHTA and CDR2 FQGNSA. CDR3 nucleotides: TGTGCCAGCAGGCGAGGGGGCCTCTATGGCTACACCTTC. This translates into CASRRGGLYGYTF.

This clone was recorded only once. The CDR3 is CASSVRDYNEQFF. The CDR3 DNA follows: TGTGCCAGCAGCGTTCGCGATTACAATGAGCAGTTCTTC. This chain links TRBV9 with TRBJ2-1; D gene ambiguous. CDR1 and CDR2 (germline): SGDLS, YYNGEE. V was trimmed by 2 bases and J by 4 bases, leaving 7 bases between them. The CDR3 runs to 13 residues.

This sequence joins TRBV30 and TRBJ1-5; 7 bases map to TRBD1. V lost 3 bases, J lost 7 bases, and 15 bases stayed unmatched. The germline gives CDR1 GTSNPN, CDR2 SVGIG (reference sequence). The CDR3 loop spans 16 amino acids. The CDR3 loop reads CAWSVAGTAASQPQHF. The CDR3 bases are TGTGCCTGGAGCGTAGCCGGGACAGCGGCCTCCCAGCCCCAGCATTTT.

This chain joins TRBV7-9 and TRBJ1-1; D gene ambiguous. This CDR3 spans 13 amino acids. The ends were cut back, 3 bases at V and 11 bases at J, with 16 bases in the middle. Per the germline V gene, CDR1 is SEHNR and CDR2 is FQNEAQ (reference sequence). CDR3 DNA sequence: TGTGCCAGCAGCTTCGAGGGCGGATCAACGGCTTTCTTT. It yields the protein CASSFEGGSTAFF.

This clone was detected a few times. This CDR3 is CASSSPGKAANTGELFF. The DNA for the CDR3 is TGTGCCAGCAGTTCCCCCGGGAAGGCGGCGAACACCGGGGAGCTGTTTTTT. V and J are TRBV27 and TRBJ2-2, with a tentative D call TRBD2 (5 bases). The CDR3 has 17 amino acids. Germline CDR1 reads MNHEY; CDR2 reads SMNVEV (reference sequence). The ends were cut back, 4 bases at V and 0 bases at J, with 15 bases in the middle.